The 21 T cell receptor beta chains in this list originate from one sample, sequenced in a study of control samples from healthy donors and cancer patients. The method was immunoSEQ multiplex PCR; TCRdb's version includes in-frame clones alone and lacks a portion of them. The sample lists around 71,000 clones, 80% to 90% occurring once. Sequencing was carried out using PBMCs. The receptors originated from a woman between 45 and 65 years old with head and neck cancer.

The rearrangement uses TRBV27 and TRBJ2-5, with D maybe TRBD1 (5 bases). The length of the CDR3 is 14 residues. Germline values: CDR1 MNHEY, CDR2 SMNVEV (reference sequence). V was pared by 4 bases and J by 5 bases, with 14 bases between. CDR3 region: CASSYQGLGETQYF. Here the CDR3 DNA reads TGTGCCAGCAGTTATCAGGGTTTGGGGGAGACCCAGTACTTC.

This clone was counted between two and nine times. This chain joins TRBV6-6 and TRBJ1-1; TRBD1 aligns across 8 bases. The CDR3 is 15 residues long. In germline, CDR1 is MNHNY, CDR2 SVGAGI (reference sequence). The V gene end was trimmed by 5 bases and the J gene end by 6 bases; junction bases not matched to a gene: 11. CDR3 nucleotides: TGTGCCAGCAGTCTCGGACAGGGTCTTTTACCTGAAGCTTTCTTT. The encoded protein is CASSLGQGLLPEAFF.

The CDR3 sequence is CSARIEKLFF. Written as DNA, the CDR3 is TGCAGTGCTAGAATTGAAAAACTGTTTTTT. This rearrangement joins TRBV20-1 to TRBJ1-4; D ambiguous. V lost 2 bases to trimming and J lost 7 bases, with 2 bases between them. The CDR3 consists of 10 residues. The germline V gene has CDR1 DFQATT and CDR2 SNEGSKA (reference sequence).

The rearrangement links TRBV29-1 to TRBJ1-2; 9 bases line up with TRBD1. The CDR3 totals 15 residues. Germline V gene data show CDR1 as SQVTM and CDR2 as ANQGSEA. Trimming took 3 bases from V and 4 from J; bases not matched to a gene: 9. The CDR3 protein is CSVDEPGTGSYGYTF. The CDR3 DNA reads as TGCAGCGTTGATGAACCCGGGACAGGGTCCTATGGCTACACCTTC.

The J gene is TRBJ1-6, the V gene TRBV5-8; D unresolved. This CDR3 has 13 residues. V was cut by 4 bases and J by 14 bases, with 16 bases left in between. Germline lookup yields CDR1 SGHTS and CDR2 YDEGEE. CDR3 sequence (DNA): TGTGCCAGCAGCCTCCGGGGAGGATTCACCCTCCACTTT. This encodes CASSLRGGFTLHF. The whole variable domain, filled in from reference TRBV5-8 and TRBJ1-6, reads EAGVTQSPTHLIKTRGQQATLRCSPISGHTSVYWYQQALGLGLQFLLWYDEGEERNRGNFPPRFSGRQFPNYSSELNVNALELEDSALYLCASSLRGGFTLHFGNGTRLTVT.

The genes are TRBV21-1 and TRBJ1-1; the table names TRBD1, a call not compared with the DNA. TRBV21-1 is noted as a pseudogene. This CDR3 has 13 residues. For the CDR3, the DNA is TGTGCCAGCAGCGTACAGCCCTATATTGAAGCTTTCTTT. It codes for CASSVQPYIEAFF.

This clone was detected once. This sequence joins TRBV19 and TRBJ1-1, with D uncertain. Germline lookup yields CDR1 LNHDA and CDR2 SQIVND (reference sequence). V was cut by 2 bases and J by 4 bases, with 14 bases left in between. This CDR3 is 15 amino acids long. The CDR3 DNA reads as TGTGCCAGTAGTATAAGGAACGGACGGGGCACTGAAGCTTTCTTT. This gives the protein CASSIRNGRGTEAFF.

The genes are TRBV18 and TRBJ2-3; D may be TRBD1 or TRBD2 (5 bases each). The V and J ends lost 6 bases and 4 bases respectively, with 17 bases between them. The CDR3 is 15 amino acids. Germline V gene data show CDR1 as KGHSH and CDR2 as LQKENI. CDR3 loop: CASSATGTGSDTQYF. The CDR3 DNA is TGTGCCAGCTCTGCCACGGGGACGGGCTCAGATACGCAGTATTTT.

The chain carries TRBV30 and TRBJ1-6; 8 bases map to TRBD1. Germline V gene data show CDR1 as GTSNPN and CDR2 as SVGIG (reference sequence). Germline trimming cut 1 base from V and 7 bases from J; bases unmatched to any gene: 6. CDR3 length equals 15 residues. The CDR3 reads CAWSGGTGENSPLHF. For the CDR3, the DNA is TGTGCCTGGAGTGGGGGGACAGGTGAAAATTCACCCCTCCACTTT.

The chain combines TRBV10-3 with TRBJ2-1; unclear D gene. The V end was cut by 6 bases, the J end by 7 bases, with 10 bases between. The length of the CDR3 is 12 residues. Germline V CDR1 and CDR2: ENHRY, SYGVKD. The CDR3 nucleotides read TGTGCCATCAGGGCCAACGAAAATGAGCAGTTCTTC. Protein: CAIRANENEQFF.

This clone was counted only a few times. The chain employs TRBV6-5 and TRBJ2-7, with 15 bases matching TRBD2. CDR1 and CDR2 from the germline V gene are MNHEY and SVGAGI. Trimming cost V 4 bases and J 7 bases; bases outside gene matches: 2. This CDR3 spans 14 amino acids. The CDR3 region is CASSWTSGGDEQYF. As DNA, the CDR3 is TGTGCCAGCAGTTGGACTAGCGGGGGGGATGAGCAGTACTTC.

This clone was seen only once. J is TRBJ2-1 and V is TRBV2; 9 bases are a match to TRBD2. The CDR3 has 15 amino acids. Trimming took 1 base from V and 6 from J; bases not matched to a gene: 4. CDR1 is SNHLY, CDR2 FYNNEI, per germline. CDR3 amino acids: CASSEEAGGLNEQFF. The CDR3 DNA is TGTGCCAGCAGTGAAGAGGCGGGGGGGCTCAATGAGCAGTTCTTC. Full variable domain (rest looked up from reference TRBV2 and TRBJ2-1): EPEVTQTPSHQVTQMGQEVILRCVPISNHLYFYWYRQILGQKVEFLVSFYNNEISEKSEIFDDQFSVERPDGSNFTLKIRSTKLEDSAMYFCASSEEAGGLNEQFFGPGTRLTVL.

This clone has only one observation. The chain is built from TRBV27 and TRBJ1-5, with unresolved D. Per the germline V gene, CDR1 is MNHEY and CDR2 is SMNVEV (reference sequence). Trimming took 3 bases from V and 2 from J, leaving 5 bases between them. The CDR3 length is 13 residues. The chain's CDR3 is CASSFGGNQPQHF. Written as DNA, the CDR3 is TGTGCCAGCAGTTTTGGCGGCAATCAGCCCCAGCATTTT.

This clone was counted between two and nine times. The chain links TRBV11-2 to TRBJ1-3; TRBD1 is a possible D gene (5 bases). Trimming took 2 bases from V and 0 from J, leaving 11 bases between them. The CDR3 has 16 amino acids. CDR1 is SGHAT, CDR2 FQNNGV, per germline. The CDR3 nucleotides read TGTGCCAGCAGCTTACCAGGGAGAGGCTCTGGAAACACCATATATTTT. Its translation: CASSLPGRGSGNTIYF.

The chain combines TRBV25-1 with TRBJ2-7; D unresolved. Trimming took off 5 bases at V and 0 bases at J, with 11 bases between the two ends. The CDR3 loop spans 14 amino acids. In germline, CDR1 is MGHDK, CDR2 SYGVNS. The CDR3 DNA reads TGTGCCAGCAGTTCAGGAATGGGCTCCTACGAGCAGTACTTC. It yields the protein CASSSGMGSYEQYF.

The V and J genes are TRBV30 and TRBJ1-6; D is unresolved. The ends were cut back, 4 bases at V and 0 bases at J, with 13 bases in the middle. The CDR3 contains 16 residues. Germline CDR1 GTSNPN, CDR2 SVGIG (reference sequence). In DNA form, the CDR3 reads TGTGCCTGGATCCAGGCTGGTGTCTCCTATAATTCACCCCTCCACTTT. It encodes CAWIQAGVSYNSPLHF. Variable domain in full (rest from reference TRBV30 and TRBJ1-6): SQTIHQWPATLVQPVGSPLSLECTVEGTSNPNLYWYRQAAGRGLQLLFYSVGIGQISSEVPQNLSASRPQDRQFILSSKKLLLSDSGFYLCAWIQAGVSYNSPLHFGNGTRLTVT.

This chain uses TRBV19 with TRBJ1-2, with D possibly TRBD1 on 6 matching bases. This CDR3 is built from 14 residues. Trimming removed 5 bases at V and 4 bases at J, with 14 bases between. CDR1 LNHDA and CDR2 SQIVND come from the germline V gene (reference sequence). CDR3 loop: CASSPREGGYGYTF. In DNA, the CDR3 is TGTGCCAGTAGTCCCCGGGAGGGGGGCTATGGCTACACCTTC.

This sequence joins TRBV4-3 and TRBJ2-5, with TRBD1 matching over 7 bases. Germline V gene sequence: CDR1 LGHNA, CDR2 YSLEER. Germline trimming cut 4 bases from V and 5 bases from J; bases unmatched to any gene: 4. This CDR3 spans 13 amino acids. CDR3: CASSRGGGETQYF. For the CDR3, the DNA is TGCGCCAGCAGCCGAGGGGGCGGGGAGACCCAGTACTTC.

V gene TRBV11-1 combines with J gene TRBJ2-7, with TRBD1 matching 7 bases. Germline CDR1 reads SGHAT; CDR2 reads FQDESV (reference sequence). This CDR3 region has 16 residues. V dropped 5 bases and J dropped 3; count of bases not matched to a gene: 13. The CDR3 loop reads CASSENPGQSHYEQYF. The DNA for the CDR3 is TGTGCCAGCAGCGAGAATCCGGGACAGAGCCACTACGAGCAGTACTTC.

The CDR3, as DNA: TGTGCCAGCCCCTCAAGGGGGCCGGGACAGGAGTTCTCTGGAAACACCATATATTTT. This gives the protein CASPSRGPGQEFSGNTIYF. The chain carries TRBV3-1 (or the pseudogene TRBV3-2) and TRBJ1-3, with 8 positions matching TRBD1. Looked up from germline, CDR1 is LGHDT and CDR2 is YNNKEL (reference sequence). The CDR3 loop spans 19 amino acids. V trimming: 8 bases; J trimming: 0 bases; junction bases outside the gene matches: 18.

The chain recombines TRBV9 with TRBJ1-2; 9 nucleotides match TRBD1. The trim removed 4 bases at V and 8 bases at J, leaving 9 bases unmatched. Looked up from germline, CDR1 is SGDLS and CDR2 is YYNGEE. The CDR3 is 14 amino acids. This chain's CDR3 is CASSRQQGAGGYTF. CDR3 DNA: TGTGCCAGCAGCAGACAACAGGGGGCGGGCGGCTACACCTTC.